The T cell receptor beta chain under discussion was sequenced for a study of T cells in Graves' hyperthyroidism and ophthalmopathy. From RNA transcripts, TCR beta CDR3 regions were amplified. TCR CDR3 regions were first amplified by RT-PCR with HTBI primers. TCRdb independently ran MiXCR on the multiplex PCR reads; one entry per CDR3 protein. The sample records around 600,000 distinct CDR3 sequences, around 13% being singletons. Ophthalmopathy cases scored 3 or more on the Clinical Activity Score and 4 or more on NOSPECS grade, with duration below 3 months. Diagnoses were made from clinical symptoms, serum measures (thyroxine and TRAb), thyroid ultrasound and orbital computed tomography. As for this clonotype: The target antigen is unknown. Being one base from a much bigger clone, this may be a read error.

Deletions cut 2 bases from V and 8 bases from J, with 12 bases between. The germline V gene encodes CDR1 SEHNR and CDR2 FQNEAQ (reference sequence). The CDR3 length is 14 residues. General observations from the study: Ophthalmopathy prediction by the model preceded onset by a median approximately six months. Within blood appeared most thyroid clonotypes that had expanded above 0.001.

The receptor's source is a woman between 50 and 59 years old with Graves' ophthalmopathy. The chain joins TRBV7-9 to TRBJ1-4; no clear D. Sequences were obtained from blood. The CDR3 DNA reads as TGTGCCAGCAGCTTACAACAGAGTTGCGAAAAACTGTTTTTT. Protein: CASSLQQSCEKLFF.